A single sample gave rise to the 31 T cell receptor beta chains below, sequenced in a study of blood T cell repertoires in COVID-19. The assay was immunoSEQ multiplex PCR, and TCRdb's table has in-frame clones only and misses some. The data show under 150,000 clones, approximately 81% seen once. The sequencing sample was made of peripheral blood. These receptors all stem from a man aged 50 to 60 with acute or convalescent COVID-19.

This clone was counted only a few times. This rearrangement joins TRBV7-8 to TRBJ2-7, with TRBD1 identical over 10 bases. Per germline, CDR1 SGHVS and CDR2 FQNEAQ. J was trimmed by 9 bases and V by 6 bases; bases with no gene match: 14. This CDR3 region has 15 residues. CDR3 loop: CASSRRDRGPFGQYF. In DNA form, the CDR3 reads TGTGCCAGCAGTCGCCGGGACAGGGGACCGTTCGGGCAGTACTTC.

In this sample, this clone turned up once. This chain joins TRBV6-1 and TRBJ1-2; the match to TRBD1 covers 8 bases. The CDR3 totals 15 residues. Per the germline V gene, CDR1 is MNHNS and CDR2 is SASEGT. V dropped 0 bases and J dropped 4; count of bases not matched to a gene: 4. CDR3 nucleotides: TGTGCCAGCAGTGAAGCGTCAGGGGGCAGCTATGGCTACACCTTC. Its protein product is CASSEASGGSYGYTF.

The chain combines TRBV5-1 with TRBJ2-6, with D possibly TRBD1 on 5 matching bases. The CDR3 sequence is 17 residues long. The V end lost 1 base, the J end lost 0 bases, and 11 bases lay between the germline ends. Germline CDR1 and CDR2: SGHRS and YFSETQ. The CDR3 region has the DNA TGCGCCAGCAGCTTGTCGCCAGGGCTCTCTGGGGCCAACGTCCTGACTTTC. Protein: CASSLSPGLSGANVLTF. Drawing the rest from reference TRBV5-1 and TRBJ2-6, the complete variable domain is KAGVTQTPRYLIKTRGQQVTLSCSPISGHRSVSWYQQTPGQGLQFLFEYFSETQRNKGNFPGRFSGRQFSNSRSEMNVSTLELGDSALYLCASSLSPGLSGANVLTFGAGSRLTVL.

V and J are TRBV6-6 and TRBJ1-5; 8 positions match TRBD1. Trimming removed 6 bases from V and 6 bases from J; junction bases left unmatched: 13. The length of the CDR3 is 16 residues. Germline CDR1 and CDR2: MNHNY and SVGAGI (reference sequence). CDR3: CASSPDWTGNAQPQHF. The CDR3 bases are TGTGCCAGCAGCCCAGATTGGACAGGGAACGCTCAGCCCCAGCATTTT.

The rearrangement links TRBV2 to TRBJ2-7, with D perhaps TRBD1 (5 bases). Looked up from germline, CDR1 is SNHLY and CDR2 is FYNNEI. This CDR3 spans 13 amino acids. V lost 5 bases, J lost 7 bases, and 15 bases lay in between. In nucleotides, the CDR3 is TGTGCCAGCAGTAAACAGCGACAGAGGGAGCAGTACTTC. Encoded protein: CASSKQRQREQYF.

The CDR3 loop reads CATSESQGWSWTDTQYF. The CDR3 region has the DNA TGTGCCACCAGTGAGTCACAGGGATGGAGTTGGACAGATACGCAGTATTTT. The V and J genes are TRBV24-1 and TRBJ2-3, with TRBD1 as a possible D gene (6 bases). The CDR3 totals 17 residues. CDR1 KGHDR and CDR2 SFDVKD come from the germline V gene. Trimming removed 4 bases at V and 3 bases at J, with 19 bases between.

The CDR3 region is CASRAWDIVNTEAFF. CDR3 coding DNA: TGTGCCAGCAGGGCGTGGGACATAGTAAACACTGAAGCTTTCTTT. The J gene is TRBJ1-1, the V gene TRBV2, with D perhaps matching TRBD1 (6 bases). Trimming took 6 bases from V and 2 from J, leaving 16 bases between them. This CDR3 contains 15 residues. The germline CDR1 and CDR2 sequences are SNHLY and FYNNEI.

This sequence joins TRBV6-2 or TRBV6-3 and TRBJ1-4, with a tentative D call TRBD1 (5 bases). V lost 3 bases to trimming and J lost 0 bases, with 8 bases between them. In germline, CDR1 is MNHEY, CDR2 SVGEGT. The CDR3 runs 15 residues. CDR3 sequence: CASSYGGATNEKLFF. Written as DNA, the CDR3 is TGTGCCAGCAGTTATGGAGGGGCAACTAATGAAAAACTGTTTTTT.

This chain joins TRBV27 and TRBJ1-2; D is possibly TRBD1 (5 bases). V dropped 11 bases and J dropped 7 bases, with 20 bases sitting between them. Germline CDR1 reads MNHEY; CDR2 reads SMNVEV (reference sequence). CDR3 size: 13 residues. CDR3 coding DNA: TGTGCCGTCGCAGGGCAGAACAAGGGTGGCTACACCTTC. Translation gives CAVAGQNKGGYTF.

The rearrangement uses TRBV29-1 and TRBJ2-5, with D maybe TRBD1 (5 bases). Germline CDR1 is SQVTM and CDR2 is ANQGSEA. The CDR3 is 14 amino acids. Trimming removed 2 bases at V and 5 bases at J, with 15 bases between. For the CDR3, the DNA is TGCAGCGTTGAAAACGGGCCAGGGAAGGAGACCCAGTACTTC. Translating gives CSVENGPGKETQYF.

The rearrangement links TRBV30 to TRBJ2-3, with D perhaps TRBD2 (6 bases). CDR3 size: 14 residues. Germline V gives CDR1 GTSNPN, CDR2 SVGIG (reference sequence). V was trimmed by 0 bases and J by 8 bases, leaving 15 bases between them. The CDR3 here is CAWSVAGRVGTQYF. CDR3 nucleotide sequence: TGTGCCTGGAGTGTAGCGGGTAGAGTAGGTACGCAGTATTTT.

The V call is TRBV4-2, the J call TRBJ2-2; possible D gene TRBD1, 6 bases. The V end was cut by 4 bases, the J end by 2 bases, with 11 bases between. CDR3 length: 15 amino acids. Germline V gene data show CDR1 as LGHNA and CDR2 as YNFKEQ. CDR3 in amino acids: CASSLEGQNTGELFF. As DNA, the CDR3 is TGTGCCAGCAGCCTAGAGGGACAAAACACCGGGGAGCTGTTTTTT.

The rearrangement joins TRBV5-6 to TRBJ2-5; 8 bases line up with TRBD1. CDR3 length equals 17 residues. V lost 3 bases and J lost 2; bases outside the gene matches: 12. Per the germline V gene, CDR1 is SGHDT and CDR2 is YYEEEE. The chain's CDR3 is CASSWGPRQGTQETQYF. CDR3 bases: TGTGCCAGCAGCTGGGGGCCCCGACAGGGGACACAAGAGACCCAGTACTTC.

V and J are TRBV10-3 and TRBJ1-2; TRBD1 matches 7 bases. The CDR3 spans 13 residues. Germline trimming cut 9 bases from V and 2 bases from J; bases unmatched to any gene: 6. Germline V gene data show CDR1 as ENHRY and CDR2 as SYGVKD. The CDR3 DNA sequence: TGTGCCATTACAGGGGAAGGCAACTATGGCTACACCTTC. Its protein is CAITGEGNYGYTF.

The chain recombines TRBV7-2 with TRBJ2-3, with D possibly TRBD2 on 7 matching bases. V lost 3 bases, J lost 1 base, and 20 bases lay in between. The CDR3 has 18 amino acids. Germline V gene sequence: CDR1 SGHTA, CDR2 FQGNSA. CDR3 sequence reads: CASSFTQGQSGGTDTQYF. As DNA, the CDR3 is TGTGCCAGCAGCTTTACCCAGGGACAAAGCGGGGGCACAGATACGCAGTATTTT.

This sequence joins TRBV19 and TRBJ2-2; 7 bases fit TRBD2. Unmatched junction bases numbered 11, after V lost 5 bases and J lost 5 bases. The CDR3 loop spans 16 amino acids. CDR1 and CDR2 (germline): LNHDA, SQIVND (reference sequence). The CDR3 DNA reads TGTGCCAGTAGTGCAGGTAGCGGGCGGGGGACCGGGGAGCTGTTTTTT. Translating it yields CASSAGSGRGTGELFF.

This clone has a handful of counts. This chain links TRBV19 with TRBJ2-7; 7 nucleotides agree with TRBD1. In germline, CDR1 is LNHDA, CDR2 SQIVND (reference sequence). The CDR3 contains 14 residues. With 2 bases clipped from V and 2 bases from J, the junction kept 3 bases outside the gene matches. The CDR3 sequence is CASSIWGQPYEQYF. DNA for the CDR3: TGTGCCAGTAGTATATGGGGACAGCCCTACGAGCAGTACTTC.

The count of this clone is one. J is TRBJ1-5 and V is TRBV7-3; no reliable D call. Trimming took 1 base from V and 7 from J, leaving 8 bases between them. This CDR3 has 13 amino acids. CDR1 and CDR2 from the germline V gene are SGHTA and FQGTGA. The CDR3 reads CASSLRGGQPQHF. DNA of the CDR3: TGTGCCAGCAGCTTAAGGGGAGGCCAGCCCCAGCATTTT.

This clone occurred many times. V and J are TRBV4-1 and TRBJ1-1; no firm D call. The CDR3 consists of 15 residues. Trimming removed 0 bases from V and 1 base from J, with 9 bases in between. Germline V gene lookup returns CDR1 MGHRA and CDR2 YSYEKL. The CDR3 DNA follows: TGCGCCAGCAGCCAAGAAGTGAGGCCGAACACTGAAGCTTTCTTT. This codes for CASSQEVRPNTEAFF.

The chain carries TRBV24-1 and TRBJ1-1, with D uncertain. The ends were cut back, 5 bases at V and 1 base at J, with 7 bases in the middle. The CDR3 is made up of 13 amino acids. CDR1 and CDR2 (germline): KGHDR, SFDVKD. CDR3 sequence (DNA): TGTGCCACCAGTGGAGGTGGGAACACTGAAGCTTTCTTT. Protein product: CATSGGGNTEAFF.

This chain joins TRBV5-1 and TRBJ1-4, with TRBD1 as a possible D gene (5 bases). The CDR3 sequence is 14 residues long. V lost 1 base and J 8 bases, leaving 12 bases between the germline ends. CDR1 is SGHRS, CDR2 YFSETQ, per germline. The CDR3: CASSLQGGWEKLFF. CDR3 sequence (DNA): TGCGCCAGCAGCTTGCAGGGAGGATGGGAAAAACTGTTTTTT.

J is TRBJ1-1 and V is TRBV28, with 7 bases that match TRBD1. The CDR3 is 14 amino acids. V lost 4 bases and J lost 5; bases outside the gene matches: 7. The V gene's germline CDR1 is MDHEN and CDR2 SYDVKM. CDR3 in amino acids: CASSSPGTATEAFF. Here the CDR3 DNA reads TGTGCCAGCAGTTCCCCTGGGACAGCTACTGAAGCTTTCTTT.

The chain is built from TRBV19 and TRBJ1-1; D gene unclear. V lost 3 bases, J lost 1 base, and 12 bases lay in between. CDR3 length: 15 amino acids. Looked up from germline, CDR1 is LNHDA and CDR2 is SQIVND (reference sequence). The CDR3 region has the DNA TGTGCCAGTAGTATTAATTTGGGCAGGAACACTGAAGCTTTCTTT. Protein sequence: CASSINLGRNTEAFF.

This chain links TRBV6-5 with TRBJ2-3; D is uncertain. The CDR3 is 14 residues long. Trimming removed 0 bases at V and 0 bases at J, with 4 bases between. CDR1 and CDR2 from the germline V gene are MNHEY and SVGAGI. CDR3 region: CASSYSRSTDTQYF. The CDR3 region has the DNA TGTGCCAGCAGTTACTCCCGGAGCACAGATACGCAGTATTTT.

The V call is TRBV27, the J call TRBJ1-1; 11 nucleotides agree with TRBD1. The V and J ends lost 4 bases and 5 bases, in that order; junction bases with no gene match: 6. Looked up from germline, CDR1 is MNHEY and CDR2 is SMNVEV (reference sequence). There are 15 residues in the CDR3. The CDR3 DNA reads as TGTGCCAGCAGTTCCTCCGGGACAGGGGGGACTGAAGCTTTCTTT. Residues: CASSSSGTGGTEAFF.

V and J are TRBV24-1 and TRBJ2-2; unclear D gene. Germline loops: CDR1 KGHDR, CDR2 SFDVKD. The CDR3 runs to 16 residues. Deletions cut 0 bases from V and 0 bases from J, with 7 bases between. DNA for the CDR3: TGTGCCACCAGTGATTTGGGTCAGGCGAACACCGGGGAGCTGTTTTTT. Its translation: CATSDLGQANTGELFF.

J is TRBJ1-2 and V is TRBV9; D remains unclear. The V gene's germline CDR1 is SGDLS and CDR2 YYNGEE. The CDR3 sequence is 12 residues long. With 0 bases removed from V and 8 bases from J, the gap between germline ends came to 8 bases. CDR3 DNA: TGTGCCAGCAGCGTAGCGGGGAAGGGCTACACCTTC. Its protein product is CASSVAGKGYTF.

The V and J genes are TRBV7-8 and TRBJ1-1; 10 bases line up with TRBD1. Looked up from germline, CDR1 is SGHVS and CDR2 is FQNEAQ. V trimming: 6 bases; J trimming: 7 bases; junction bases outside the gene matches: 8. The CDR3 extends over 14 amino acids. In DNA form, the CDR3 reads TGTGCCAGCAGAGCCGGGACAGGGGAAATTGAAGCTTTCTTT. Its protein product is CASRAGTGEIEAFF.

This clone occurred once. The chain is built from TRBV6-5 and TRBJ1-5; possibly TRBD1 for D (5 bases). The germline V gene encodes CDR1 MNHEY and CDR2 SVGAGI. Trimming took off 4 bases at V and 4 bases at J, with 8 bases between the two ends. The CDR3 totals 13 residues. CDR3 sequence: CASSLNRNQPQHF. CDR3 sequence (DNA): TGTGCCAGCAGTTTAAACAGGAATCAGCCCCAGCATTTT.

The chain employs TRBV6-5 and TRBJ2-3; D perhaps matches TRBD2 (5 bases). The CDR3 loop spans 14 amino acids. Germline V CDR1 and CDR2: MNHEY, SVGAGI. V was clipped by 5 bases and J by 6 bases, with 15 bases between them. This CDR3 is CASSRGSPGDTQYF. As DNA, the CDR3 is TGTGCCAGCAGTCGCGGGTCACCTGGGGATACGCAGTATTTT.

V is TRBV29-1 and J is TRBJ1-3; maybe TRBD1 (6 bases). In germline, CDR1 is SQVTM, CDR2 ANQGSEA. The V gene lost 5 bases and the J gene lost 4 bases, with 15 bases spanning the gap. CDR3 length: 14 residues. CDR3 DNA sequence: TGCAGCGTTACCCACGGGACACTGGGAAACACCATATATTTT. Its protein is CSVTHGTLGNTIYF.